This TCR beta chain was obtained from a study of OX40 agonist ivuxolimab in advanced cancers. As for the study in general: The drug used for patients, ivuxolimab, was an agonistic anti-OX40 (CD134) antibody. Study-wide points: By week 6 at 0.1 to 3.0 mg/kg, blood CD4+ and CD8+ T cells had expanded clonally. The expanded peripheral T cells' antigen specificity was not determined.

Researchers took blood at baseline, on cycle 4 day 1, and on cycle 7 day 1. V was cut by 0 bases and J by 2 bases, with 11 bases left in between. Germline V gene data show CDR1 as MNHEY and CDR2 as SVGAGI. This CDR3 is built from 16 residues. Clones were read by immunoSEQ multiplex PCR, and TCRdb kept only the in-frame ones, dropping some. This table holds more than 11,000 clones, 65% to 80% found once. Of note for this clone: Its antigen is not identified.

Sequenced material: CD4+ or CD8+ T cells sorted from blood, taken in a trial of the OX40 agonist ivuxolimab. The receptor was derived from an adult with an advanced solid tumor such as melanoma, head and neck, liver or kidney cancer. The chain combines TRBV6-5 with TRBJ1-3; D is unresolved. CDR3 amino acids: CASSYSSSLPGNTIYF. CDR3 DNA sequence: TGTGCCAGCAGTTACTCGAGCAGCCTTCCTGGAAACACCATATATTTT.